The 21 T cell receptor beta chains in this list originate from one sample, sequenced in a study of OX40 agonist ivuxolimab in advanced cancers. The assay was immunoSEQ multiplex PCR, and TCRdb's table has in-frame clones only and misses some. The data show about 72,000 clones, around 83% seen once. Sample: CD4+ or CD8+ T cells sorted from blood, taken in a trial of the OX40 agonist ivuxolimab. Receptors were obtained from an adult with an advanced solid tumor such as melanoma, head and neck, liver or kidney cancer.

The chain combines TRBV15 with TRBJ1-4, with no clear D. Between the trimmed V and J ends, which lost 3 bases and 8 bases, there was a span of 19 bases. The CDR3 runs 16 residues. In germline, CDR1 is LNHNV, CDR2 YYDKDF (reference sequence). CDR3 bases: TGTGCCACCAGCAGCCTCTTTGAGAGCCAGCCGGAAAAACTGTTTTTT. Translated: CATSSLFESQPEKLFF.

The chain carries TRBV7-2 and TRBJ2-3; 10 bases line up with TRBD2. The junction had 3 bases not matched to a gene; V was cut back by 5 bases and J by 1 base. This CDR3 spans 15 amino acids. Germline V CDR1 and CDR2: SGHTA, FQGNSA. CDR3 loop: CASSPGTSGTDTQYF. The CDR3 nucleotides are TGTGCCAGCAGCCCAGGGACTAGCGGCACAGATACGCAGTATTTT.

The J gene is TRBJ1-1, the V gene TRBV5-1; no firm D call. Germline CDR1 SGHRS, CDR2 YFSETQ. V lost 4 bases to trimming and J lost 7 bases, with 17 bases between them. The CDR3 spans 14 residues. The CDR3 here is CASSLELGSDEAFF. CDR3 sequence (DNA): TGCGCCAGCAGCCTGGAGCTTGGGTCGGATGAAGCTTTCTTT.

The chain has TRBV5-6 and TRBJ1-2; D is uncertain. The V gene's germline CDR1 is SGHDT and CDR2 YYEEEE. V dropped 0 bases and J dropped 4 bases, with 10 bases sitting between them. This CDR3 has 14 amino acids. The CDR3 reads CASSLVSDIYGYTF. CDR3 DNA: TGTGCCAGCAGCTTGGTATCCGACATCTATGGCTACACCTTC. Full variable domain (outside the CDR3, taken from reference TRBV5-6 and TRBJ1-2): DAGVTQSPTHLIKTRGQQVTLRCSPKSGHDTVSWYQQALGQGPQFIFQYYEEEERQRGNFPDRFSGHQFPNYSSELNVNALLLGDSALYLCASSLVSDIYGYTFGSGTRLTVV.

CDR3 nucleotides: TGTGCCAGTAGTATTCCTCCCTACGAGCAGTACTTC. This codes for CASSIPPYEQYF. The J gene is TRBJ2-7, the V gene TRBV19; D unclear. Germline V gene data show CDR1 as LNHDA and CDR2 as SQIVND (reference sequence). Trimming took 3 bases from V and 2 from J, leaving 5 bases between them. The CDR3 is 12 residues long. Full variable domain (rest looked up from reference TRBV19 and TRBJ2-7): DGGITQSPKYLFRKEGQNVTLSCEQNLNHDAMYWYRQDPGQGLRLIYYSQIVNDFQKGDIAEGYSVSREKKESFPLTVTSAQKNPTAFYLCASSIPPYEQYFGPGTRLTVT.

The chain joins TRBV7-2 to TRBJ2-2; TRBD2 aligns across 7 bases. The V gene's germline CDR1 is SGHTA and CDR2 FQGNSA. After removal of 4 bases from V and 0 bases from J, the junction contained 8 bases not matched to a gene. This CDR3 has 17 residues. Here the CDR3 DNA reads TGTGCCAGCAGCTACATCCGGGGGACTACGAACACCGGGGAGCTGTTTTTT. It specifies CASSYIRGTTNTGELFF.

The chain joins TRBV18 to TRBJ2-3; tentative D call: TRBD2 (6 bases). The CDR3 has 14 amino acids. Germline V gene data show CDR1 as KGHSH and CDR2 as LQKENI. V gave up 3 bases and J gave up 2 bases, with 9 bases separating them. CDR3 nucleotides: TGTGCCAGCTCACCGGGACTGTCCACAGATACGCAGTATTTT. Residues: CASSPGLSTDTQYF.

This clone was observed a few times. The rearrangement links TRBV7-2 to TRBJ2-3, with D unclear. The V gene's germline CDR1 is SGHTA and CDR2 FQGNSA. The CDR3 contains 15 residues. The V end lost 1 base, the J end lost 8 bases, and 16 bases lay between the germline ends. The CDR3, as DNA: TGTGCCAGCAGCTTAGGTCCTAGTCAAATGGGTACGCAGTATTTT. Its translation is CASSLGPSQMGTQYF.

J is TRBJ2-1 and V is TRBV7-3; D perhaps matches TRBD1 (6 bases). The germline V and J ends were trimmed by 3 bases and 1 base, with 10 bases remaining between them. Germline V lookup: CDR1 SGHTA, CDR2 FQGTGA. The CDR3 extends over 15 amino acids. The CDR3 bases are TGTGCCAGCAGCTTGATACAGGGATCCTACAATGAGCAGTTCTTC. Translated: CASSLIQGSYNEQFF.

This CDR3 reads CAWSHGGNDEQYF. CDR3 in DNA: TGTGCCTGGAGTCACGGCGGGAACGACGAGCAGTACTTC. The rearrangement links TRBV30 to TRBJ2-7; TRBD2 is a possible D gene (6 bases). With 2 bases removed from V and 5 bases from J, the gap between germline ends came to 13 bases. Per the germline V gene, CDR1 is GTSNPN and CDR2 is SVGIG (reference sequence). The CDR3 sequence is 13 residues long.

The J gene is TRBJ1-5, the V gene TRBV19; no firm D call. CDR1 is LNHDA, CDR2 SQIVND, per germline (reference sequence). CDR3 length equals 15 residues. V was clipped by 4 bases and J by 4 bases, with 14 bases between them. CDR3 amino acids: CASSTQDGGNQPQHF. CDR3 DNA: TGTGCCAGTAGTACCCAGGACGGAGGGAATCAGCCCCAGCATTTT. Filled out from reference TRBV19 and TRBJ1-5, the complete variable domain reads DGGITQSPKYLFRKEGQNVTLSCEQNLNHDAMYWYRQDPGQGLRLIYYSQIVNDFQKGDIAEGYSVSREKKESFPLTVTSAQKNPTAFYLCASSTQDGGNQPQHFGDGTRLSIL.

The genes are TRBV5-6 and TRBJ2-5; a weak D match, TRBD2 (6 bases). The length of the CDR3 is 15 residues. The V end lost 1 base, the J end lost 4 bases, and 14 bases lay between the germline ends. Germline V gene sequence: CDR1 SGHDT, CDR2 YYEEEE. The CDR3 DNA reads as TGTGCCAGCAGCTTGTTCGCATGGGGAGGAGAGACCCAGTACTTC. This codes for CASSLFAWGGETQYF.

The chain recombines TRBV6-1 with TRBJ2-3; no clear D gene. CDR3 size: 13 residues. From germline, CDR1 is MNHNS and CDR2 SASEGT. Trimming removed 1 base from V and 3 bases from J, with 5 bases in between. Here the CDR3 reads CASSEDRTDTQYF. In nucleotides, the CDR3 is TGTGCCAGCAGTGAAGACCGAACAGATACGCAGTATTTT.

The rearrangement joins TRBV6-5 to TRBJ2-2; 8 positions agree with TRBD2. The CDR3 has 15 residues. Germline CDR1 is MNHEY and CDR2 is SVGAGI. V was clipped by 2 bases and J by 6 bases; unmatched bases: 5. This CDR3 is CASSYLSGIPGELFF. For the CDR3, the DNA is TGTGCCAGCAGTTACCTTAGCGGGATTCCCGGGGAGCTGTTTTTT.

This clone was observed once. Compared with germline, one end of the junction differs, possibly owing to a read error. The CDR3: CVSSYRSNRQETQYF. The DNA for the CDR3 is TGTGTCAGCAGTTATAGGTCGAATCGGCAAGAGACCCAGTACTTC. The chain uses TRBV6-6 and TRBJ2-5; unclear D gene. CDR1 and CDR2 (germline): MNHNY, SVGAGI (reference sequence). The CDR3 sequence is 15 residues long.

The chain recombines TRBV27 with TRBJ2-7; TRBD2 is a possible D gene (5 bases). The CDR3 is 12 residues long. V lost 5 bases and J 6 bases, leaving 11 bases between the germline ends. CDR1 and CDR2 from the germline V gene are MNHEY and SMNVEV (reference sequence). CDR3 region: CASSLPGGEQYF. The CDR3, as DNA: TGTGCCAGCAGTCTCCCAGGAGGCGAGCAGTACTTC.

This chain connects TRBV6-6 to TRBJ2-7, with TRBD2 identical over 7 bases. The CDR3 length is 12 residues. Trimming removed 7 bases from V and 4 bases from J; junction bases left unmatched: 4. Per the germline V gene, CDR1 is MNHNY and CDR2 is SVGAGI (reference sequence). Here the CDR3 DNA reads TGTGCCAGCACCGAAGCGGGGTACGAGCAGTACTTC. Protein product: CASTEAGYEQYF.

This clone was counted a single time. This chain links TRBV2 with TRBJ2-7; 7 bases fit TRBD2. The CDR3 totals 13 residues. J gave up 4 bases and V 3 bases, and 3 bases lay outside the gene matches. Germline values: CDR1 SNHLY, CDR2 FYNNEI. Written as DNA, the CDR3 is TGTGCCAGCAGTGATGGAGCGGGATACGAGCAGTACTTC. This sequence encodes CASSDGAGYEQYF.

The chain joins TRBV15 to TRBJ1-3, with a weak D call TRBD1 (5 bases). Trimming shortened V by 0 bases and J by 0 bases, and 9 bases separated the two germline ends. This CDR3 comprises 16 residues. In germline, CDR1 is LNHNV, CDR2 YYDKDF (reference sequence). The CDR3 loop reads CATSRDLGTSGNTIYF. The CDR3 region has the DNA TGTGCCACCAGCAGAGATCTGGGGACCTCTGGAAACACCATATATTTT.

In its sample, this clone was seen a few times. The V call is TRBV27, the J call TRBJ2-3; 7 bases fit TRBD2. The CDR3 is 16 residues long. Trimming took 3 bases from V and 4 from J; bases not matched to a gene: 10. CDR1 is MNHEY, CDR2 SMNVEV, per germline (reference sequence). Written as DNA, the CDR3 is TGTGCCAGCAGTTTTGGTCGCGGGAGACGATCAGATACGCAGTATTTT. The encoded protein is CASSFGRGRRSDTQYF.

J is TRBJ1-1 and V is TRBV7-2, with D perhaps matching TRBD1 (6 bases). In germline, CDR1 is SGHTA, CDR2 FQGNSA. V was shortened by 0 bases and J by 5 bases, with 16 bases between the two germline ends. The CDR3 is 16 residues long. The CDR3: CASSLAIWGRNTEAFF. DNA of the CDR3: TGTGCCAGCAGCTTAGCGATCTGGGGGCGAAATACTGAAGCTTTCTTT.